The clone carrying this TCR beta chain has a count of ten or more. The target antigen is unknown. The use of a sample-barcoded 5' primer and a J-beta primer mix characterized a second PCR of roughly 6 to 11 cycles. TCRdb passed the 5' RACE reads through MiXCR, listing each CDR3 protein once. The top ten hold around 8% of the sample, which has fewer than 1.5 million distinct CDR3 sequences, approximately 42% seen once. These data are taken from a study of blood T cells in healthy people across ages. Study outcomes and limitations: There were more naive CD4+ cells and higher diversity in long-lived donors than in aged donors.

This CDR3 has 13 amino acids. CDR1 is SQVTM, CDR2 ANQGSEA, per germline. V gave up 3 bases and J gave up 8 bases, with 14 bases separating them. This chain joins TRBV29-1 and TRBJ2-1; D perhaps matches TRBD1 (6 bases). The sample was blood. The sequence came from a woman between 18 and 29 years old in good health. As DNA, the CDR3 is TGCAGCGTTGAGGGGACAAAGGTCCATGAGCAGTTCTTC. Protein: CSVEGTKVHEQFF.